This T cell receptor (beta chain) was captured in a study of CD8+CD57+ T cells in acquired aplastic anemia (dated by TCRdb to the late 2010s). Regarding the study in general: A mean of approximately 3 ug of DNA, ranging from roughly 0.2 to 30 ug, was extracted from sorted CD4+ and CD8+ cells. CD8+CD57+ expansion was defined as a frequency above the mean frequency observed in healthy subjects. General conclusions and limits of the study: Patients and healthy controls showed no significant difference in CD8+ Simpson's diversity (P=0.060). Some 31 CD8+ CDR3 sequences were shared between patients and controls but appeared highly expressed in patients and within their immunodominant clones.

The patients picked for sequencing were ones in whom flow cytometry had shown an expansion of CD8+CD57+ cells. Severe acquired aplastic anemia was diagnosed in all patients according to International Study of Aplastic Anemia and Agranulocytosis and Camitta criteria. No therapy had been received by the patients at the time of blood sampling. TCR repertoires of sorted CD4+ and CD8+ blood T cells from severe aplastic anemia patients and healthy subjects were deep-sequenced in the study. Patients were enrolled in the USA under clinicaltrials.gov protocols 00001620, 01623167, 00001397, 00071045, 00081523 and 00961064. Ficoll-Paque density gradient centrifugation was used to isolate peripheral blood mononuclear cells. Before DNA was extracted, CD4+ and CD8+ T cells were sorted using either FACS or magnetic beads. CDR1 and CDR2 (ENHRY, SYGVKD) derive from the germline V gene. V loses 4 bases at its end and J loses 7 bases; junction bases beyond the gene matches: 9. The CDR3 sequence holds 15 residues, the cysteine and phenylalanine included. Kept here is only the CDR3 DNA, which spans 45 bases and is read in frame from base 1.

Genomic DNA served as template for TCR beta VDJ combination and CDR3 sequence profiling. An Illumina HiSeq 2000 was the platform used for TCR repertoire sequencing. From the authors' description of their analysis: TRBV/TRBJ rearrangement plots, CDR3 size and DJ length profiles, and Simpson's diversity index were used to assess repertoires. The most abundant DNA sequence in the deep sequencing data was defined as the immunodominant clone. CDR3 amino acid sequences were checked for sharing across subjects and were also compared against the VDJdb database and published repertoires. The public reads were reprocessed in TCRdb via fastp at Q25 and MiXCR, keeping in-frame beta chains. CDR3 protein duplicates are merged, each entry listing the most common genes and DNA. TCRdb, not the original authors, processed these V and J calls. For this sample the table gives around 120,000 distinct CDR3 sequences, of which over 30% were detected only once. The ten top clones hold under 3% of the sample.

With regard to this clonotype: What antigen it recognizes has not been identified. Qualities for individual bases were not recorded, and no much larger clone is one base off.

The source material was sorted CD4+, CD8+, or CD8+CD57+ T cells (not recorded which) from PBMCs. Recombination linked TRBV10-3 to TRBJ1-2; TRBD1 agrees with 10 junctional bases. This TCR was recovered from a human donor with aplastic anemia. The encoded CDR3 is CAISGMDRGVAGYTF. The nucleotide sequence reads TGTGCCATCAGTGGAATGGACAGGGGGGTGGCTGGCTACACCTTC.